This TCR beta chain was recorded in a study of blood T cell repertoires in COVID-19. Looking at the study overall: The study drew acute and convalescent COVID-19 samples from the United States, Italy and Spain. Sample material is recorded as cDNA or gDNA derived from T cells, B-cell-depleted T cells, or PBMCs.

Original data processing: Reference gene primer amplification in the assay estimated nucleated cell counts. TCRdb's copy holds only in-frame clones and misses some; the assay was immunoSEQ multiplex PCR. D and trimming come from the DNA, and the V and J calls and clone size come from that table. The sample comprises some 250,000 clones, approximately 83% of which are singletons, and more than 8% rests with the top ten. The sample taken for sequencing was peripheral blood. The sequence derives from an elderly woman with acute or convalescent COVID-19.

CDR3 nucleotide sequence: TGTGCCAGCAGTGAAAGGGTCGGGCGGGGGGTCTTTAACAATGAGCAGTTCTTC. Translating gives CASSERVGRGVFNNEQFF. J is TRBJ2-1 and V is TRBV6-1; 8 bases agree with TRBD2. Unmatched junction bases numbered 14, after V lost 2 bases and J lost 5 bases. This CDR3 region has 18 residues. CDR1 and CDR2 (germline): MNHNS, SASEGT.